Listed below are T cell receptor beta chains from one sample, sequenced in a study of T-cell memory formation after mild COVID-19. TCRdb called the 5' RACE reads again in MiXCR, with one record for every CDR3 protein. The sample records 190,000 or so distinct CDR3 sequences, roughly a fifth being singletons. The material sequenced was PBMCs or a T cell subset sorted from them (not recorded which). Receptor source: an adult woman who had mild COVID-19 (a few samples of this study predate the infection). Cell type and time point are not known. The CDR3 runs from the conserved cysteine through the conserved F or W. The D gene is left open where the match is weak. Size values are once, few and many counts, or a class for expanded clones, and some rows have none.

v_call,d_call,j_call,clone_size,cdr3_nt,cdr3_aa
TRBV4-2,TRBD2,TRBJ2-4,few,TGTGCCAGCAGCCCCATAGCGGGAGAAGGCAAAAACATTCAGTACTTC,CASSPIAGEGKNIQYF
TRBV2,.,TRBJ2-7,.,TGTGCCAGCAGTGAACGCGGGTCGTTCTTC,CASSERGSFF
TRBV12-3/TRBV12-4,TRBD2,TRBJ2-5,.,TGTGCCAGCAGTTTCACCAGCGGGAGGGCCCAGACCCAGTACTTC,CASSFTSGRAQTQYF
TRBV4-1,.,TRBJ2-4,few,TGCGCCAGCAGCCTGGGACTCTGGGCCAAAAACATTCAGTACTTC,CASSLGLWAKNIQYF
TRBV29-1,.,TRBJ2-7,.,TGCAGCGCCTGGGACTTCGCCTACGAGCAGTACTTC,CSAWDFAYEQYF
TRBV29-1,.,TRBJ2-1,few,TGCAGCGTTCGCGAGGTTTCCTACAATGAGCAGTTCTTC,CSVREVSYNEQFF
TRBV7-8,.,TRBJ2-5,.,TGTGCCAGCAGCTTAAAACCGGGGAAGGTTGAAGAGACCCAGTACTTC,CASSLKPGKVEETQYF
TRBV9,TRBD1,TRBJ1-5,.,TGTGCCAGCAGCGGACAGGGGGCTGGTCAGCCCCAGCATTTT,CASSGQGAGQPQHF
TRBV7-9,.,TRBJ1-5,.,TGTGCCAGCAGCTTTGTCATCGGCAGTGGGGGCAATCAGCACCAGCATTTT,CASSFVIGSGGNQHQHF
TRBV7-8,.,TRBJ2-1,few,TGTGCCAGCAGCTTGCGCACTCTCCTCGATGAGCAGTTCTTC,CASSLRTLLDEQFF
TRBV5-6,.,TRBJ1-5,.,TGTGCCAGCAGCTTGGCCGCTTGGGGGGGCGATCAGCCCCAGCATTTT,CASSLAAWGGDQPQHF
TRBV7-2,.,TRBJ2-2,many,TGTGCCAGCAGCTTATCGGACTTCAACACCGGGGAGCTGTTTTTT,CASSLSDFNTGELFF
TRBV27,.,TRBJ2-2,few,TGTGCCAGCAGTACCTACTACGGCGGGGAGCTGTTTTTT,CASSTYYGGELFF
TRBV5-1,.,TRBJ2-1,.,TGCGCCAGCAGATTCGGATTCATCGATGAGCAGTTCTTC,CASRFGFIDEQFF
TRBV9,.,TRBJ1-2,.,TGTGCCAGCAGGCAGCCTCTGGGCTATGGCTACACCTTC,CASRQPLGYGYTF
TRBV7-9,.,TRBJ2-7,few,TGTGCCAGCAGCTTAGCGCCGGGACCAACGGGGGAGCAGTACTTC,CASSLAPGPTGEQYF
TRBV4-1,.,TRBJ2-7,.,TGCGCCAGCAGCCAACGGCTCTCCTACGAGCAGTACTTC,CASSQRLSYEQYF
TRBV19,.,TRBJ1-5,few,TGTGCCAGTAGTCTAACCCGGGTGAGGCCCCAGCATTTT,CASSLTRVRPQHF
TRBV29-1,TRBD1,TRBJ2-7,few,TGCAGCGTTGAGGGAGGCGCAGGGGGCGACCACGAGCAGTACTTC,CSVEGGAGGDHEQYF